The 2 T cell receptor beta chains listed next were all sequenced from one sample in a study of blood T cell repertoires in COVID-19. Sequenced by immunoSEQ multiplex PCR; TCRdb stores in-frame clones only, minus some. The sample records around 190,000 clones, 84% being singletons. Sequenced input: peripheral blood. The receptors come from a human donor in a cohort sampled during active COVID-19.

This chain uses TRBV4-1 with TRBJ2-1; D is possibly TRBD1 (5 bases). V shed 3 bases and J shed 0 bases, with 12 bases lying between them. The CDR3 has 16 amino acids. Germline V gene data show CDR1 as MGHRA and CDR2 as YSYEKL. Written as DNA, the CDR3 is TGCGCCAGCAGCCAGAATAGGCAGGGCTCCTACAATGAGCAGTTCTTC. This encodes CASSQNRQGSYNEQFF.

This sequence joins TRBV21-1 and TRBJ1-2. TRBV21-1 is reported as a pseudogene. This CDR3 spans 15 amino acids. The CDR3 sequence is CASLPGGAPNYGYTF. CDR3 nucleotides: TGTGCCAGCCTACCGGGAGGGGCTCCTAACTATGGCTACACCTTC.